This TCR beta chain was recorded in a study of blood T cell repertoires in COVID-19. Across the study: PBMCs, B-cell-depleted T cells, or T cells provided the cDNA or gDNA that made up the material.

How the authors handled the data: By means of reference gene primer amplification, nucleated cell counts were estimated. Clones were read by immunoSEQ multiplex PCR, and TCRdb kept only the in-frame ones, dropping some. V and J calls and clone size come straight from that table; D and trimming were deduced from the DNA. The sample records about 140,000 clones, about 83% being singletons. This sequence originates from a human donor in a cohort sampled during active COVID-19. Sequencing input: peripheral blood.

For the CDR3, the DNA is TGTGCCAGTAGTGCCAGGACTAGCGGTAGCACAGATACGCAGTATTTT. It yields the protein CASSARTSGSTDTQYF. The chain couples TRBV19 to TRBJ2-3; 10 bases are a match to TRBD2. Germline V gene lookup returns CDR1 LNHDA and CDR2 SQIVND (reference sequence). The J segment lost 0 bases and the V segment lost 5 bases, leaving 5 bases of the junction unmatched. CDR3 length: 16 amino acids.